The 11 T cell receptor beta chains below come from one sample, sequenced in a study of blood T cell repertoires in COVID-19. Clones were read by immunoSEQ multiplex PCR, and TCRdb kept only the in-frame ones, dropping some. Of under 300,000 clones detected, about 91% appear once; the ten largest clones hold roughly 2.5%. Sequencing was done on a sample of PBMCs or T cells enriched from blood (not recorded which). The receptors were sampled from a woman in her thirties or forties with acute COVID-19.

The chain links TRBV7-9 to TRBJ1-1; 7 bases line up with TRBD1. Germline V lookup: CDR1 SEHNR, CDR2 FQNEAQ (reference sequence). The V segment lost 6 bases and the J segment 0 bases; nucleotides outside the gene matches: 4. CDR3 length: 14 amino acids. The chain's CDR3 is CASSSGQLNTEAFF. Here the CDR3 DNA reads TGTGCCAGCAGTTCGGGACAGTTGAACACTGAAGCTTTCTTT.

The chain is built from TRBV5-1 and TRBJ2-7; D is uncertain. Trimming took 0 bases from V and 2 from J, leaving 12 bases between them. Germline loops: CDR1 SGHRS, CDR2 YFSETQ. The CDR3 contains 15 residues. The chain's CDR3 is CASSLEYGGAYEQYF. The CDR3 DNA is TGCGCCAGCAGCTTGGAATATGGCGGCGCCTACGAGCAGTACTTC. Full variable domain (outside the CDR3, taken from reference TRBV5-1 and TRBJ2-7): KAGVTQTPRYLIKTRGQQVTLSCSPISGHRSVSWYQQTPGQGLQFLFEYFSETQRNKGNFPGRFSGRQFSNSRSEMNVSTLELGDSALYLCASSLEYGGAYEQYFGPGTRLTVT.

The V gene is TRBV7-2, the J gene TRBJ2-1, with D hard to call. V was clipped by 5 bases and J by 3 bases, with 8 bases between them. Looked up from germline, CDR1 is SGHTA and CDR2 is FQGNSA. This CDR3 is 13 amino acids long. CDR3 sequence (DNA): TGTGCCAGCAGCCTATCCCGCTACAATGAGCAGTTCTTC. Its protein product is CASSLSRYNEQFF.

The chain carries TRBV9 and TRBJ2-5, with TRBD1 matching 12 bases. V trimming: 4 bases; J trimming: 2 bases; junction bases outside the gene matches: 6. This CDR3 spans 16 amino acids. The V gene's germline CDR1 is SGDLS and CDR2 YYNGEE. The DNA for the CDR3 is TGTGCCAGCAGCCCTGGGACAGGGGGCGGGCAAGAGACCCAGTACTTC. Protein: CASSPGTGGGQETQYF.

V is TRBV7-9 and J is TRBJ1-6; 9 bases map to TRBD1. The V and J ends lost 9 bases and 10 bases, in that order; junction bases with no gene match: 13. CDR1 is SEHNR, CDR2 FQNEAQ, per germline (reference sequence). The CDR3 sequence is 15 residues long. CDR3 in DNA: TGTGCCAGTACCACCGGGGACAGGGAATCCTCACCCCTCCACTTT. Its translation is CASTTGDRESSPLHF.

The J gene is TRBJ1-1, the V gene TRBV2, with a possible D match to TRBD1 (5 bases). V was cut by 3 bases and J by 1 base, with 9 bases left in between. From germline, CDR1 is SNHLY and CDR2 FYNNEI. CDR3 length: 14 residues. The CDR3 bases are TGTGCCAGCAGTGATTGGCAGGGGAACACTGAAGCTTTCTTT. This encodes CASSDWQGNTEAFF.

The rearrangement uses TRBV7-2 and TRBJ1-6; 7 nucleotides align to TRBD1. V trimming: 1 base; J trimming: 8 bases; junction bases outside the gene matches: 2. The CDR3 is 14 amino acids. Germline V gene lookup returns CDR1 SGHTA and CDR2 FQGNSA. The CDR3 is CASSLVQGYSPLHF. The CDR3 DNA sequence: TGTGCCAGCAGCTTAGTACAGGGGTATTCACCCCTCCACTTT. The whole variable domain, filled in from reference TRBV7-2 and TRBJ1-6, reads GAGVSQSPSNKVTEKGKDVELRCDPISGHTALYWYRQSLGQGLEFLIYFQGNSAPDKSGLPSDRFSAERTGGSVSTLTIQRTQQEDSAVYLCASSLVQGYSPLHFGNGTRLTVT.

The gene calls are TRBV7-6 and TRBJ2-6; D is perhaps TRBD2 (7 bases). Trimming stripped 3 bases from V and 4 bases from J, with 22 bases between. The CDR3 runs 19 residues. CDR1 and CDR2 from the germline V gene are SGHVS and FNYEAQ. The CDR3 DNA sequence: TGTGCCAGCAGCTTTACCCCAGGGGAGGGGGGACCCGGGGCCAACGTCCTGACTTTC. Protein sequence: CASSFTPGEGGPGANVLTF.

The chain employs TRBV29-1 and TRBJ1-4; D ambiguous. The CDR3 has 13 residues. Germline V gene sequence: CDR1 SQVTM, CDR2 ANQGSEA. V was trimmed by 6 bases and J by 4 bases, leaving 12 bases between them. As DNA, the CDR3 is TGCAGCGTACGGAGGGTTCTTAATGAAAAACTGTTTTTT. Translated, it gives CSVRRVLNEKLFF.

V is TRBV19 and J is TRBJ2-7; 11 positions agree with TRBD2. This CDR3 comprises 20 residues. Germline values: CDR1 LNHDA, CDR2 SQIVND (reference sequence). The trim removed 3 bases at V and 3 bases at J, leaving 19 bases unmatched. CDR3 protein: CASSIPPLGLAGGTHYEQYV. The CDR3 coding sequence is TGTGCCAGTAGTATCCCCCCCCTTGGGCTAGCGGGAGGAACTCACTACGAGCAGTACGTC.

Details on this clone: Germline is not matched at one junction end, which may reflect a read error. This chain links TRBV20-1 with TRBJ1-6, with 8 bases aligning to TRBD1. CDR3 size: 17 residues. CDR1 and CDR2 from the germline V gene are DFQATT and SNEGSKA (reference sequence). The CDR3 DNA follows: TGCAGTACTAGTGGGACCGGACAGGGATCATATAATTCACCCCTCCACTTT. Protein sequence: CSTSGTGQGSYNSPLHF.